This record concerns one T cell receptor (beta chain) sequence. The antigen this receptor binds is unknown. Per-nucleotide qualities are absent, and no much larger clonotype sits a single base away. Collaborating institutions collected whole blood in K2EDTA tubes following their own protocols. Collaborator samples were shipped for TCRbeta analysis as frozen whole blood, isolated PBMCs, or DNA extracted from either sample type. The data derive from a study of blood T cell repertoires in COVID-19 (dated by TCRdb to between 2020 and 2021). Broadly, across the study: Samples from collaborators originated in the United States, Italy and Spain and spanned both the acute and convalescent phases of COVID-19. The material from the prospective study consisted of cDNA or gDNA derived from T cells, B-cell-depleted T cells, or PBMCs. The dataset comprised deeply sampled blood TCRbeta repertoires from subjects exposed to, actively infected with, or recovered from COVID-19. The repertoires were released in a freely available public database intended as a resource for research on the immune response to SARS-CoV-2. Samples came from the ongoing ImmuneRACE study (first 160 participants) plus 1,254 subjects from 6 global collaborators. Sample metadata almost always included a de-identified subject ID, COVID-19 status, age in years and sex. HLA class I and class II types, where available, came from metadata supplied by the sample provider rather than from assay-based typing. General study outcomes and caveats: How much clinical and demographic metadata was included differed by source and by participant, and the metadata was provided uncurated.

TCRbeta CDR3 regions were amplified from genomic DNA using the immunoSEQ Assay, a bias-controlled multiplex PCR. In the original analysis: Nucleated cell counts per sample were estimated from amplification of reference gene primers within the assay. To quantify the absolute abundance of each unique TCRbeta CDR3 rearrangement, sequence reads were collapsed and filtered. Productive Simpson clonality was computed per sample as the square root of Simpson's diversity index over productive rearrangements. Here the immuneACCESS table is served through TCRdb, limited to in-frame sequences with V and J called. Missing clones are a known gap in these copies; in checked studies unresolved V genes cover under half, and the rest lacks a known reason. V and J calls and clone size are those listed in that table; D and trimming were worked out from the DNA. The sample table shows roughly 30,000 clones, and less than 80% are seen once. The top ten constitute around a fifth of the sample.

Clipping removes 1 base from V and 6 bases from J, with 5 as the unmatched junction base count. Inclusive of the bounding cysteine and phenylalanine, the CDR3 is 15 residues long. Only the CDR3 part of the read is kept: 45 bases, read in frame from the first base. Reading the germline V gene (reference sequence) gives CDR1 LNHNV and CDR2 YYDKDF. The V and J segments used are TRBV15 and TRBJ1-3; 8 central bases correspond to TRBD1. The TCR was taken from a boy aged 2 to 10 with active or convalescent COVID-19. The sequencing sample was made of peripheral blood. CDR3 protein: CATSRVRGRTNTIYF. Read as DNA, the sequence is TGTGCCACCAGCAGAGTCAGGGGGCGAACAAACACCATATATTTT. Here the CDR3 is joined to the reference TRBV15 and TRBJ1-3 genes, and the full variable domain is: DAMVIQNPRYQVTQFGKPVTLSCSQTLNHNVMYWYQQKSSQAPKLLFHYYDKDFNNEADTPDNFQSRRPNTSFCFLDIRSPGLGDTAMYLCATSRVRGRTNTIYFGEGSWLTVV.